What follows is one T cell receptor (beta chain) and its context. The antigen it recognizes is unknown. Base qualities are missing; no much larger clone stands one base away. This sample was included in a study of blood T cell repertoires in COVID-19 (dated by TCRdb to the early 2020s). Background on the whole study: The collaborator samples originated in the United States, Italy and Spain and spanned the acute and convalescent phases of COVID-19. The material from the prospective study consisted of cDNA or gDNA derived from T cells, B-cell-depleted T cells, or PBMCs. Deeply sampled blood TCRbeta repertoires from subjects exposed to, actively infected with, or recovered from COVID-19 were included in the dataset. The repertoires were made available in a free public database intended to serve as a resource for research on the immune response to SARS-CoV-2. Samples were obtained from the ongoing ImmuneRACE study (first 160 participants) and from about 1,300 subjects provided by 6 global collaborators. The sample metadata nearly always contained a de-identified subject ID, COVID-19 status, age in years and sex. Where HLA class I and class II types were available, the types were taken from metadata supplied by the sample provider, not from assay-based typing.

The immunoSEQ Assay, a bias-controlled multiplex PCR, was used to amplify TCRbeta CDR3 regions from genomic DNA. In the source study's methods: Nucleated cell counts per sample were estimated from amplification of reference gene primers within the assay. To quantify the absolute abundance of each unique TCRbeta CDR3 rearrangement, sequence reads were collapsed and filtered. Productive Simpson clonality was computed per sample as the square root of Simpson's diversity index over productive rearrangements. The clones in this table, taken by TCRdb from immuneACCESS, are in-frame only. Not every clone is retained; where verified, under half of the shortfall comes from an unresolved V gene, and the cause of the rest is unknown. V and J calls plus clone size are reproduced from that table; the DNA served to infer D and trimming. For this sample there are roughly 250,000 clones; approximately 88% appear just once. Of the sample, 2.5% to 3% falls within the top ten clones.

Participants in the prospective study were enrolled through a virtual design, were aged roughly 18 to 100 years, and lived in 24 United States geographic areas. Cohort assignment in the prospective study relied on participant-reported clinical history from a screening survey and a study questionnaire. In the prospective study, mobile phlebotomists collected whole blood, serum and a nasopharyngeal or oropharyngeal swab from each participant. Over a 2-month period, participants in the prospective study had the option of providing additional blood draws and questionnaires. Prospective study blood samples were shipped either frozen or at room temperature before DNA extraction. Overall study results and their limits: The amount of clinical and demographic metadata varied by source and participant and was provided uncurated.

The sequenced sample was PBMCs or T cells enriched from blood (not recorded which). The sequence came from a woman in her thirties with acute COVID-19.

CDR3 protein: CASENRDRGFHEQFF. In nucleotide form, the sequence is TGTGCCAGCGAAAACCGGGACAGGGGGTTCCATGAGCAGTTCTTC. The V gene is TRBV6-6 and the J gene is TRBJ2-1, with 11 middle bases fitting TRBD1. The CDR3 spans 15 residues, from the cysteine through the phenylalanine. Only CDR3 DNA remains: 45 bases, in frame from the first base. For CDR1 and CDR2, the germline V gene (reference sequence) lists MNHNY and SVGAGI. The V end gives up 8 bases and the J end 8 bases, leaving 11 bases in the junction not matched to a gene.